This T cell receptor beta chain was documented in a study of blood T cell repertoires in COVID-19. Per the study methods: Amplifying reference gene primers gave estimates of nucleated cell counts. The assay was immunoSEQ multiplex PCR, and TCRdb's table has in-frame clones only and misses some. That table supplies the V and J calls and clone size; D and trimming were determined from the DNA. The sample shows 90,000 to 130,000 clones, roughly nine tenths of them seen only once. The germline V gene has CDR1 MNHEY and CDR2 SMNVEV (reference sequence). This CDR3 spans 17 amino acids. The ends were cut back, 1 base at V and 10 bases at J, with 20 bases in the middle.

The sample consisted of peripheral blood. V and J are TRBV27 and TRBJ1-6; D may be TRBD1 (5 bases). The clonotype was recovered from a human donor in a cohort sampled during active COVID-19. CDR3 loop: CASSLFLESGWRSPLHF. CDR3 coding DNA: TGTGCCAGCAGTTTATTTTTGGAATCAGGGTGGCGGTCACCCCTCCACTTT.